This T cell receptor (beta chain) was retrieved from a study of patients and donors after allogeneic stem cell transplantation. The CDR3 length is 17 residues. Germline CDR1 and CDR2: MNHEY and SVGEGT. V lost 6 bases, J lost 4 bases, and 10 bases stayed unmatched. TCRdb re-derived calls from the RT-PCR reads in MiXCR, one entry per CDR3 protein. Counted here are 100,000 to 120,000 distinct CDR3 sequences, 35% to 45% occurring once; the ten biggest clones make up about 27%. The rearrangement uses TRBV6-2 or TRBV6-3 and TRBJ1-6; 9 bases line up with TRBD1. The sequencing input was blood, either unsorted or a sorted T cell fraction (not recorded which). This receptor was obtained from a human donor who was either an allogeneic HSCT recipient or a stem cell or donor lymphocyte infusion donor (not recorded which). It is not recorded whose cells these are; they may come from a transplant donor. The CDR3 DNA is TGTGCCAGCAGAGACGGGACAGGGCTTCGGTATAATTCACCCCTCCACTTT. Translated, it gives CASRDGTGLRYNSPLHF.